This T cell receptor beta chain was recorded in a study of vaccination effects on CD4 cells after COVID-19 (dated by TCRdb to between 2021 and 2023). Regarding the complete study: Samples were taken from three convalescent patients early (day +14) and late (day +241, +227, +161 respectively) after vaccination. The full study included some 10 COVID-19 convalescent patients and several SARS-CoV-2-naive healthy vaccine recipients. SARS-CoV-2 spike-specific CD4+ TCR repertoires were compared before and after mRNA vaccination in COVID-19 convalescent patients and in infection-naive vaccine recipients. Cultures from other donors in the study were sequenced using the Oncomine TCR Beta short-read assay on an Illumina iSeq 100. Post-vaccine samples across the study were collected a median of 72 days after the second dose, with a range of 14 to 241. Overall study results and their limits: Only a small number of convalescent patients were included, and no early post-infection timepoints were available, which limited the study. Among convalescent patients, the spike-reactive repertoire after vaccination was made up mainly of new vaccine-induced clones that were largely distinct from the clones induced by infection. Clones induced by infection and clones induced by vaccination both contracted markedly at late timepoints after vaccination, which fits with T cell responses waning over time.

The ViraFEST assay stimulated PBMC with viral peptide pools and then used TCR sequencing to identify antigen-specific CD4+ T cell clonotypes by expansion. After less than 13 days of culture, CD4+ T cells were isolated with the EasySep CD4+ T cell isolation kit. Convalescent patients had PCR-confirmed SARS-CoV-2 infection between March and December 2020, before Alpha, Beta and Delta variants emerged in the United States. Two doses of either the BNT162b2 or the mRNA-1273 mRNA SARS-CoV-2 vaccine were administered to participants. Roughly 1.9 million PBMC per well were cultured with 9 to 10 ug/ml peptides in IMDM containing approximately 4.5% human AB serum, approximately 9.9 IU/ml IL-2 and gentamicin. Half of the culture medium was replaced with fresh IL-2-containing medium on days 3 and 7. Unless noted otherwise, every peptide stimulation condition was grown in triplicate wells. PBMC were separated from whole blood using Ficoll-Paque Plus gradient centrifugation and were then either cryopreserved at -140C or used fresh. Overlapping peptide pools spanned the spike proteins of SARS-CoV-2 and the common cold coronaviruses HCoV-NL63, HCoV-OC43 and HCoV-229E. The QIAamp micro DNA kit was used to extract genomic DNA from the cultured CD4+ T cells.

The CDR3 sequence holds 13 residues, the cysteine and phenylalanine included. Kept here is only the CDR3 DNA, which spans 39 bases and is read in frame from base 1. Between the V and J ends, shortened by 7 bases and 1 base respectively, the junction contains 9 bases. The germline V gene gives CDR1 as MNHNS and CDR2 as SASEGT. Library preparation was by the immunoSEQ multiplex PCR assay. DNA from the CD4+ T cells that had been cultured and isolated underwent TCR beta CDR3 sequencing. The authors processed their data as follows. Non-productive TCR sequences were removed and reads were trimmed to the CDR3 region, keeping CDR3s of at least 7 amino acids. The MANAFEST web app was used to pick out antigen-specific clonotypes by comparing their expansion in peptide wells with that in reference cultures. Positive clones required FDR<0.05 expansion versus reference and all other wells, odds ratio above 5, and frequency above 0.1% in two replicate wells. Clonotypes significantly expanded in SARS-CoV-2 spike wells and in at least one common cold coronavirus spike condition were defined as cross-reactive. Levenshtein distance calculated with the stringdist R package was used to assess CDR3 similarity, and unrooted trees were constructed with ape in R 3.6.1. Sourced from immuneACCESS, this table was stored by TCRdb with only in-frame sequences that have V and J called. A share of the clones is absent; for the studies checked, an unresolved V gene accounts for under half, and the remainder has no known explanation. The V and J calls and clone size were taken over from that table, and D and trimming were inferred from the DNA. Across this sample there are 15,000 to 20,000 clones, with 74% seen only once. The ten biggest clones cover around 20% of the sample.

Details on this clone: Which antigen it targets is not known. One base away there is no much larger clone; base qualities are not given.

Material: CD4+ T cells from PBMCs cultured with SARS-CoV-2 spike peptides, obtained after COVID-19 vaccination. The cell subset or site label here, explained by the study, means: SARS-CoV-2 spike overlapping peptide pool stimulation. The chain uses TRBV6-1 and TRBJ2-3; no confident D gene assignment can be made. The receptor comes from a human donor who had a prior SARS-CoV-2 infection. Here the CDR3 is given as CASIPSGTDTQYF. In nucleotides, the sequence is TGTGCCAGCATCCCCAGCGGCACAGATACGCAGTATTTT.